A selection of T cell receptor beta chains follows, all from one sample in a study of coeliac disease. Method: immunoSEQ multiplex PCR; TCRdb's copy keeps in-frame clones and lacks some. Of 6,000 to 8,000 clones listed, around 73% are singletons. Sequencing was done on a sample of lamina propria lymphocytes from the gut. These receptors were obtained from a man aged 30-40 years with celiac disease. The CDR3 runs from the conserved cysteine through the conserved F or W. The order of the fields is clone size, J gene, V gene, CDR3 protein. Size values are once, few and many counts, or a class for expanded clones, and some rows have none.

clone size: .; J gene: TRBJ1-1; V gene: TRBV2; CDR3 protein: CASRAGQTEAFF
clone size: few; J gene: TRBJ1-5; V gene: TRBV19; CDR3 protein: CASNSGGDQPQHF
clone size: .; J gene: TRBJ2-7; V gene: TRBV11-2; CDR3 protein: CASSLGFSSYEQYF
clone size: medium-sized; J gene: TRBJ2-1; V gene: TRBV28; CDR3 protein: CASSYPGLAGVRDEQFF
clone size: .; J gene: TRBJ2-7; V gene: TRBV21-1; CDR3 protein: CASSKVLWREYSYEQYF
clone size: .; J gene: TRBJ2-2; V gene: TRBV28; CDR3 protein: CASSFHQREAGELFF
clone size: .; J gene: TRBJ1-5; V gene: TRBV21-1; CDR3 protein: CASSSRDSTNQPQHF
clone size: .; J gene: TRBJ2-1; V gene: TRBV5-1; CDR3 protein: CASSLGLARPSSYNEQFF
clone size: .; J gene: TRBJ2-3; V gene: TRBV5-1; CDR3 protein: CASSFSGISDTQYF
clone size: .; J gene: TRBJ1-2; V gene: TRBV6-5; CDR3 protein: CASSAPTGGNYGYTF